These T cell receptor beta chains were read from a single sample in a study of T-cell memory formation after mild COVID-19. TCRdb fed the 5' RACE reads into MiXCR, producing one record per CDR3 protein. The sample holds about 350,000 distinct CDR3 sequences, 25% to 30% seen once. Sequencing was carried out using PBMCs or a T cell subset sorted from them (not recorded which). Receptors were obtained from an adult woman who had mild COVID-19 (a few samples of this study predate the infection). Cell type and time point are not known. Each CDR3 is given with its conserved first and last residue. The D gene is left open where the match is weak. Some rows have no size entry. The others give once, few or many, or a class for an expanded clone.

j_gene	d_gene	abundance	v_gene	CDR3nt	CDR3aa
TRBJ2-1	NA	few	TRBV7-8	TGTGCCAGCAGCTCAAACTTGTTCTTC	CASSSNLFF
TRBJ1-5	NA	NA	TRBV7-2	TGTGCCAGCAGCGGGACAAACAATCAGCCCCAGCATTTT	CASSGTNNQPQHF
TRBJ1-4	TRBD1	few	TRBV18	TGTGCCAGCTCACCACCTGGGACAGGTCTTGGAAAACTGTTTTTT	CASSPPGTGLGKLFF
TRBJ2-1	NA	NA	TRBV5-1	TGCGCCAGCGGGGGAACAGGGTCTCGGGTCTATGAGCAGTTCTTC	CASGGTGSRVYEQFF
TRBJ2-5	NA	NA	TRBV7-2	TGTGCCAGCAGCTTCGGGGGTGCACAGACCCAGTACTTC	CASSFGGAQTQYF
TRBJ1-4	NA	NA	TRBV4-1	TGCGCCAGCAGCCAACTGCGTGCCTTCGAAAAACTGTTTTTT	CASSQLRAFEKLFF
TRBJ1-1	NA	many	TRBV7-6	TGTGCCAGCAGCAGCGACAGGCTGAACACTGAAGCTTTCTTT	CASSSDRLNTEAFF
TRBJ1-6	NA	few	TRBV6-1	TGTGCCAGCAGGGACAGTTATAATTCACCCCTCCACTTT	CASRDSYNSPLHF
TRBJ2-7	NA	NA	TRBV7-9	TGTGCCAGCAGCCCTAATACTGGCGCAGGTAACTCCTACGAGCAGTACTTC	CASSPNTGAGNSYEQYF
TRBJ1-1	NA	few	TRBV3-1	TGTGCCAGCATCCTCCTGGGGGTTTCTTCCGAAGCTTTCTTT	CASILLGVSSEAFF
TRBJ1-3	NA	once	TRBV5-4	TGTGCCAGCAGCTTGGAAGGCCCGGCTGGAAACACCATATATTTT	CASSLEGPAGNTIYF
TRBJ2-3	TRBD2	NA	TRBV4-1	TGCGCCAGCAGCCAAGAAGGTGCTAGCGGGATTAGGGATACGCAGTATTTT	CASSQEGASGIRDTQYF
TRBJ2-1	NA	few	TRBV24-1	TGTGCCACCAGTGTGTCGGGCCTATCCTACAATGAGCAGTTCTTC	CATSVSGLSYNEQFF
TRBJ1-2	TRBD1	few	TRBV7-2	TGTGCCAGCAGCTTCAGACAGGGCGGAAACTATGGCTACACCTTC	CASSFRQGGNYGYTF
TRBJ2-1	NA	few	TRBV2	TGTGCCAGCAGTGAAGGGGATGAGCAGTTCTTC	CASSEGDEQFF
TRBJ2-5	TRBD1	NA	TRBV6-6	TGTGCCAGCAGTTACCCGGACAGGGAAGAGACCCAGTACTTC	CASSYPDREETQYF
TRBJ1-1	NA	NA	TRBV5-6	TGTGCCAGCAGCCCCCCTTATGGAGGGACTGAAGCTTTCTTT	CASSPPYGGTEAFF
TRBJ1-2	NA	NA	TRBV10-3	TGTGCCATCAGTGATGCTGGCTACACCTTC	CAISDAGYTF
TRBJ1-5	NA	NA	TRBV6-2/TRBV6-3	TGTGCCAGCAGTAGTGCAGGGTCTGGCAATCAGCCCCAGCATTTT	CASSSAGSGNQPQHF